This T cell receptor (beta chain) was observed in a study of type 1 and type 2 diabetes patients. Germline V lookup: CDR1 GTSNPN, CDR2 SVGIG (reference sequence). V was clipped by 5 bases and J by 6 bases; unmatched bases: 6. The CDR3 is 14 amino acids. General study findings and limits: Some expanded clones seen only in T1D might occur in additional T2D or control samples.

Amplification started from genomic DNA. Amplification of the beta chain CDR3 used 30 forward and 13 reverse multiplex primers. TCRdb re-analysed the multiplex PCR reads in MiXCR, keeping a single row per CDR3 protein. This sample has more than 250,000 distinct CDR3 sequences; around 47% occur once, and the top ten carry roughly an eighth. On this clonotype: Its antigen is still unknown.

The chain carries TRBV30 and TRBJ1-5; TRBD1 aligns across 11 bases. The sequenced sample was peripheral blood mononuclear cells (PBMCs). This clonotype originated in a man younger than 30 with type 2 diabetes. The CDR3 spells CAWGPGQGGQPQHF. The CDR3 region has the DNA TGTGCCTGGGGCCCGGGACAGGGGGGTCAGCCCCAGCATTTT.